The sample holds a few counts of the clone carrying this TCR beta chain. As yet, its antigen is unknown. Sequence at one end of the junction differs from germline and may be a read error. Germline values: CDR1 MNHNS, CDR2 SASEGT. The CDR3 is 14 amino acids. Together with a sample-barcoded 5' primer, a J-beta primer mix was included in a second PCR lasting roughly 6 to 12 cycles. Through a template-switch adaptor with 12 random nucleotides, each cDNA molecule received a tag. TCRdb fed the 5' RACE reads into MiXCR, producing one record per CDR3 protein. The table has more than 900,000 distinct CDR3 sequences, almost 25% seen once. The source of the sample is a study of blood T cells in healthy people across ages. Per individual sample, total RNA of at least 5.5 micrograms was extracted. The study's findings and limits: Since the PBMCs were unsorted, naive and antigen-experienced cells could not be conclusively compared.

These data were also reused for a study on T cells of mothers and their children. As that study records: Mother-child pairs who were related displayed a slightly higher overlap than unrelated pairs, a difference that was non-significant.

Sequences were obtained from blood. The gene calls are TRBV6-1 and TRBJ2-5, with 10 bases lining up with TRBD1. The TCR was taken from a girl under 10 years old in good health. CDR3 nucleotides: TGTGTCAGCATCCCGGGACAGGGGCAAGAGACCCAGTACTTC. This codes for CVSIPGQGQETQYF.